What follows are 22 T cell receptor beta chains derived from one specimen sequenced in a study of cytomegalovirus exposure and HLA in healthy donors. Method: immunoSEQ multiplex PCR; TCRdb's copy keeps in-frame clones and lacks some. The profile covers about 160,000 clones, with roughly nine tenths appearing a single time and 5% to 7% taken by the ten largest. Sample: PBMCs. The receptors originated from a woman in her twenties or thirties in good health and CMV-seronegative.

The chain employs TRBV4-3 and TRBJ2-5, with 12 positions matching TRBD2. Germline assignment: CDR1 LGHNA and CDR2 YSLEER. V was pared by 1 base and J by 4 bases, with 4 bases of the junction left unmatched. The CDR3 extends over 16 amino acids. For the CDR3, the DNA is TGCGCCAGCAGCCAAGGGACTAGCGGGGATAGAGAGACCCAGTACTTC. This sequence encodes CASSQGTSGDRETQYF.

The CDR3 DNA is TGCAGCGTTGTCCTCGCATCGCGGGTGCGGCCTACCTTAGACAATGAGCAGTTCTTC. Translation: CSVVLASRVRPTLDNEQFF. V usage is TRBV29-1 and J usage is TRBJ2-1, with D perhaps matching TRBD2 (5 bases). Trimming took off 4 bases at V and 5 bases at J, with 30 bases between the two ends. CDR3 length equals 19 residues. The V gene's germline CDR1 is SQVTM and CDR2 ANQGSEA.

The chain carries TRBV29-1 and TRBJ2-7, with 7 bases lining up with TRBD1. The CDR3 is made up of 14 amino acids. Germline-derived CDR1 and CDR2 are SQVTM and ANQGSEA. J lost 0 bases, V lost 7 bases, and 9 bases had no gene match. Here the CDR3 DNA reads TGCAGCGCTAGGGACAGTCTAACCTCCTACGAGCAGTACTTC. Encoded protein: CSARDSLTSYEQYF.

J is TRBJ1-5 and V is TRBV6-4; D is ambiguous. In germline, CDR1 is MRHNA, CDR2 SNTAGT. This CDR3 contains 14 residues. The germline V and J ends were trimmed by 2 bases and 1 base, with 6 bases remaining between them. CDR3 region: CASSDVPSNQPQHF. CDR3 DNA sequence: TGTGCCAGCAGTGACGTACCGAGCAATCAGCCCCAGCATTTT.

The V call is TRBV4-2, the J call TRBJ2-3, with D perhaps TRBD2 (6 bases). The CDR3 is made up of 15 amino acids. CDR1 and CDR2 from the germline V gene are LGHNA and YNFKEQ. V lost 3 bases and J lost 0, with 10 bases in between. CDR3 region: CASSHQLASTDTQYF. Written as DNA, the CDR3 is TGTGCCAGCAGCCACCAACTAGCCAGCACAGATACGCAGTATTTT.

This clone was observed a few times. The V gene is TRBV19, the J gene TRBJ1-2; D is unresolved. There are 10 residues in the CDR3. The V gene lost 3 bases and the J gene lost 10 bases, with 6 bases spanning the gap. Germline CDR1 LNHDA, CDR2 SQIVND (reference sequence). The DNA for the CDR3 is TGTGCCAGTAGTATGGGAGTCTACACCTTC. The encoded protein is CASSMGVYTF.

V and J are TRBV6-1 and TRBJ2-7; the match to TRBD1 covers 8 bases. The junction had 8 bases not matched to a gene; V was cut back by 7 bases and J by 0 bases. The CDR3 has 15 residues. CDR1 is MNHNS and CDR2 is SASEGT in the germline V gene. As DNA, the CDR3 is TGTGCCAGCATCAAGGGGACAGGTACCTCCTACGAGCAGTACTTC. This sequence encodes CASIKGTGTSYEQYF.

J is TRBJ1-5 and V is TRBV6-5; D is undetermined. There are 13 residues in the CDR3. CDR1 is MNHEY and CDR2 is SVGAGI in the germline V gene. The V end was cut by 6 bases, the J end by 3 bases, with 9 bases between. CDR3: CASRTEVNQPQHF. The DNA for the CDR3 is TGTGCCAGCAGGACGGAGGTCAATCAGCCCCAGCATTTT.

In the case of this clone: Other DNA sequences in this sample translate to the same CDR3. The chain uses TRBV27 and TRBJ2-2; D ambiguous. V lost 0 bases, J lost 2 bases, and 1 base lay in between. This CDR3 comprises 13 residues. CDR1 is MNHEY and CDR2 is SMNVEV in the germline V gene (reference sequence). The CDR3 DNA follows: TGTGCCAGCAGTTTATCAAACACCGGGGAGCTGTTTTTT. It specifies CASSLSNTGELFF.

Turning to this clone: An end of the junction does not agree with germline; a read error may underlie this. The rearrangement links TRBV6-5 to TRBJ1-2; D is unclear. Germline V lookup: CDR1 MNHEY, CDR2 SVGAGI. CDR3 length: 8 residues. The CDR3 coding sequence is TGTGCCAGCAGTAAGGGCCCCTTC. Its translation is CASSKGPF.

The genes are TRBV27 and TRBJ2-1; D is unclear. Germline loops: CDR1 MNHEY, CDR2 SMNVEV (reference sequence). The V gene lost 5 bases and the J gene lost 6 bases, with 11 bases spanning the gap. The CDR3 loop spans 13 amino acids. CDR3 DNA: TGTGCCAGCAGTCCACAGACGTCCAATGAGCAGTTCTTC. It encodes CASSPQTSNEQFF.

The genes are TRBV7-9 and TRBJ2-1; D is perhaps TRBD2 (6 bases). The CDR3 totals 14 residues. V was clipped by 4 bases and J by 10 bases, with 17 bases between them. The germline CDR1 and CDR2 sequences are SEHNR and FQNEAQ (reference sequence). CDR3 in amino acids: CASSSRGREWEQFF. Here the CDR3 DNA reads TGTGCCAGCAGCTCGCGGGGCCGTGAATGGGAGCAGTTCTTC.

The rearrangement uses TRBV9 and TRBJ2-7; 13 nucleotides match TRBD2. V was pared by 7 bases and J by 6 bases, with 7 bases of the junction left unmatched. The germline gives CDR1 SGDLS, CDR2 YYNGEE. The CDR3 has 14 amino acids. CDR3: CASATSGRAIEQYF. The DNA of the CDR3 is TGTGCCAGCGCCACTAGCGGGAGGGCCATCGAGCAGTACTTC.

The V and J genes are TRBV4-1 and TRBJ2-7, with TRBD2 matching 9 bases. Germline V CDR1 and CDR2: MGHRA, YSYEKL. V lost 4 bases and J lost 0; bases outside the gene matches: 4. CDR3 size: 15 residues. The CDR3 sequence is CASSPPTSGSYEQYF. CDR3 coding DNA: TGCGCCAGCAGCCCTCCGACTAGCGGCTCCTACGAGCAGTACTTC.

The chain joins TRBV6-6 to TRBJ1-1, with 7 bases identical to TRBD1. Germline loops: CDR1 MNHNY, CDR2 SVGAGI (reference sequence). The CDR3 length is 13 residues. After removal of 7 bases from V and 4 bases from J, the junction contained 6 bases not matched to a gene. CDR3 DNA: TGTGCCAGCACCAATGCAGGGGGCACTGAAGCTTTCTTT. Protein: CASTNAGGTEAFF.

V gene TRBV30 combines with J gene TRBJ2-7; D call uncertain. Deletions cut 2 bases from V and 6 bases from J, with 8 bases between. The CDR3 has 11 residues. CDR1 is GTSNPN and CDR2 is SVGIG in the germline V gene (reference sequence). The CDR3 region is CAWSSVSEQYF. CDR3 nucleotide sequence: TGTGCCTGGAGTTCAGTATCCGAGCAGTACTTC. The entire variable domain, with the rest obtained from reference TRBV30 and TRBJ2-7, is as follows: SQTIHQWPATLVQPVGSPLSLECTVEGTSNPNLYWYRQAAGRGLQLLFYSVGIGQISSEVPQNLSASRPQDRQFILSSKKLLLSDSGFYLCAWSSVSEQYFGPGTRLTVT.

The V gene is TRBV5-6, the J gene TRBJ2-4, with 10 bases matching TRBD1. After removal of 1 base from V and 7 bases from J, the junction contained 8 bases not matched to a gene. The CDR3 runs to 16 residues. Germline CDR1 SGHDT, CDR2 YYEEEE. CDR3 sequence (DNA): TGTGCCAGCAGCTTGTTGACCGGGACAGGGGTGAACATTCAGTACTTC. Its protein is CASSLLTGTGVNIQYF.

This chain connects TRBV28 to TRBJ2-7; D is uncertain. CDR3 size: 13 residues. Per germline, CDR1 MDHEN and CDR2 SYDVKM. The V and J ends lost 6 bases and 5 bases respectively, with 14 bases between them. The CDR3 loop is CASRGGWTHEQYF. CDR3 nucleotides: TGTGCCAGCAGAGGCGGTTGGACCCACGAGCAGTACTTC. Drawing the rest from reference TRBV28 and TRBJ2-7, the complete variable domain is DVKVTQSSRYLVKRTGEKVFLECVQDMDHENMFWYRQDPGLGLRLIYFSYDVKMKEKGDIPEGYSVSREKKERFSLILESASTNQTSMYLCASRGGWTHEQYFGPGTRLTVT.

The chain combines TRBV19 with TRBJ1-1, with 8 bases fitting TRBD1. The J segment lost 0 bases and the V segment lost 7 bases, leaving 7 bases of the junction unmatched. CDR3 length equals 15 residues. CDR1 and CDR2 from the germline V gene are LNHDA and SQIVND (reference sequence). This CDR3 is CASKVTGAMNTEAFF. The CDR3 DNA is TGTGCCAGTAAGGTGACAGGGGCCATGAACACTGAAGCTTTCTTT.

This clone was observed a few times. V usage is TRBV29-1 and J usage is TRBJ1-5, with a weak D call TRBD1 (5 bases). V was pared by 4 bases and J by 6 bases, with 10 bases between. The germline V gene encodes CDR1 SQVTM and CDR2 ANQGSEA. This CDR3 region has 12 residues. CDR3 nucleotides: TGCAGCGTTGGACAGTTGGGTCAGCCCCAGCATTTT. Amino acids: CSVGQLGQPQHF.

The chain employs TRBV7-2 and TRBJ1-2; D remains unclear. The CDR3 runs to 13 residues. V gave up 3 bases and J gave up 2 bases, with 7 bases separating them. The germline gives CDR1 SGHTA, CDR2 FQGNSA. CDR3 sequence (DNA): TGTGCCAGCAGCTTTGGTGGAAACTATGGCTACACCTTC. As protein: CASSFGGNYGYTF.

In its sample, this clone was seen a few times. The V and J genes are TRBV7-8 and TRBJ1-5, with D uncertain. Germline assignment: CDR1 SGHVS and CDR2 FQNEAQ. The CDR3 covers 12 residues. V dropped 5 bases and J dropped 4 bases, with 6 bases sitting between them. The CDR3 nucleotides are TGTGCCAGCAGCCCAGCGAATCAGCCCCAGCATTTT. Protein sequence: CASSPANQPQHF.